This TCR beta chain was recovered during a study of tumor-infiltrating lymphocytes in primary liver carcinoma. Unsorted bulk tissue (about 20-32 mg) underwent RNA and DNA co-extraction. By surgical resection, the patients were treated for their primary liver carcinoma. A note on this clonotype: Its antigen is unknown. Its ends do not fully match the called genes, so a read error is possible.

The CDR3 sequence is 13 residues long. Germline V CDR1 and CDR2: SGHDT, YYEEEE. A primer matching the constant region was used to make TCR beta cDNA from approximately 0.45 ug of total RNA. Three nested multiplex PCR rounds, a slightly modified ARM-PCR method, built the TCR beta libraries. Investigators reported that the first two PCR rounds, at 10 cycles each, used TRBV1-TRBV30 forward primers with a C-beta reverse primer. TCRdb re-called the multiplex PCR reads through MiXCR, storing one row per CDR3 protein. The table records about 33,000 distinct CDR3 sequences, 70% to 80% of them present only once. Overall study results and limits: Tumors carried a top-250-clone fraction significantly exceeding that of blood (p = 0.039).

The rearrangement links TRBV5-6 to TRBJ2-7, with D perhaps TRBD2 (6 bases). Source material: liver tumor tissue from sampling region 5. Subset reported: tumor region T5, tumor centre. The receptor's source is a man in his forties or fifties with primary liver carcinoma and hepatitis B virus infection. The DNA for the CDR3 is TGTGCCAACAGCTTGGCAAGCGGGTTTTGGCACTACTTC. This sequence encodes CANSLASGFWHYF.